The subject of this entry is one TCR beta chain. Some clones are missing from TCRdb's copy, which holds only in-frame ones; the method was immunoSEQ multiplex PCR. The top ten clones hold around 13% of a sample with approximately 500,000 clones, roughly 89% of them seen once. Described treatment: around 19 received Ad26.COV2.S at low or high dose, single or two shots; roughly five received placebo; per-sample allocation not given. Each sample was drawn 63 days after the first injection (of vaccine or placebo). This sample was included in a study of Ad26.COV2.S vaccination and SARS-CoV-2 variants. This clonotype originated in a person between 18 and 59 years old who received the Ad26.COV2.S COVID-19 vaccine or a placebo. Sequenced here: peripheral blood, sampled in a trial of Ad26.COV2.S vaccine versus placebo.

CDR3 region: CAWSAYVGAAGNTIYF. For the CDR3, the DNA is TGTGCCTGGAGCGCGTACGTAGGGGCAGCTGGAAACACCATATATTTT. V gene TRBV30 combines with J gene TRBJ1-3, with TRBD1 as a possible D gene (5 bases). There are 16 residues in the CDR3. Trimming took 3 bases from V and 2 from J, leaving 17 bases between them. Germline CDR1 reads GTSNPN; CDR2 reads SVGIG (reference sequence).